Listed below are T cell receptor beta chains from one sample, sequenced in a study of blood T cells in healthy people across ages. From the 5' RACE reads, TCRdb called clonotypes with MiXCR, one entry per CDR3 protein. The sample lists 1.5 million to 2 million distinct CDR3 sequences, 28% occurring once. Sequenced: blood. The source is a woman in her thirties in good health. CDR3s include the opening cysteine and the closing phenylalanine or tryptophan. D genes are given only for firm matches. Some rows have no size entry. The others give once, few or many, or a class for an expanded clone.

V gene,D gene,clone size,J gene,CDR3 DNA,CDR3 protein
TRBV20-1,.,.,TRBJ1-5,TGCAGTGCTGGGACGGGACTCCCGGGCGGGAGCAATCAGCCCCAGCATTTT,CSAGTGLPGGSNQPQHF
TRBV29-1,.,few,TRBJ1-1,TGCAGCGTAAGGTCTCTGAATACTGAAGCTTTCTTT,CSVRSLNTEAFF
TRBV20-1,TRBD2,.,TRBJ2-1,TGCAGTGCGGGATATAGCGGGAGGGCGGGCAATGAGCAGTTCTTC,CSAGYSGRAGNEQFF
TRBV20-1,TRBD1,.,TRBJ1-1,TGCAGTGCTAACAACAGGGGGCGGGTGAACACTGAAGCTTTCTTT,CSANNRGRVNTEAFF
TRBV20-1,.,.,TRBJ2-7,TGCAGTGCTCTGCATGGGGGCGAGCAGTACTTC,CSALHGGEQYF
TRBV2,TRBD1,.,TRBJ1-6,TGTGCCAGCAGGGGTAGAGGGGGCAGTAATTCACCCCTCCACTTT,CASRGRGGSNSPLHF
TRBV5-1,.,.,TRBJ2-2,TGCGCCAGCAGCCGTGAATCGAACACCGGGGAGCTGTTTTTT,CASSRESNTGELFF
TRBV20-1,TRBD1,.,TRBJ2-3,TGCAGTGCTATTACAGGGGGCTCTCTCCCAGATACGCAGTATTTT,CSAITGGSLPDTQYF
TRBV24-1,TRBD1,.,TRBJ1-2,TGTGCCACCAGTGAGATCCGGGACAGGGGCTATGGCTACACCTTC,CATSEIRDRGYGYTF
TRBV12-3/TRBV12-4,.,few,TRBJ2-1,TGTGCCAGCAGTTCATTTAGCCCGGTCGATGAGCAGTTCTTC,CASSSFSPVDEQFF
TRBV14,TRBD1,few,TRBJ2-5,TGTGCCAGCAGCCGAGCACCGGGACAGGTTCAAGAGACCCAGTACTTC,CASSRAPGQVQETQYF
TRBV5-1,TRBD1,.,TRBJ1-6,TGCGCCAGCAGCTTAATCACCGGGACAGAAAATTCACCCCTCCACTTT,CASSLITGTENSPLHF
TRBV7-2,.,.,TRBJ2-1,TGTGCCAGCAGGTTGGATTCGAACTCCTACAATGAGCAGTTCTTC,CASRLDSNSYNEQFF
TRBV24-1,TRBD1,few,TRBJ2-1,TGTGCCACCAGTGACAGGACAGGACGATCCCAGTTCTTC,CATSDRTGRSQFF
TRBV20-1,.,.,TRBJ1-5,TGCAGTGCCTGGCAGGGCAACCAGCCCCAGCATTTT,CSAWQGNQPQHF
TRBV7-2,.,.,TRBJ2-1,TGTGCCAGCACCCCCAGGGGCGGGAGCGCCTACAATGAGCAGTTCTTC,CASTPRGGSAYNEQFF
TRBV5-1,TRBD1,many,TRBJ1-2,TGCGCCAGCAGCTCGACAGGGGAGGATGGCTACACCTTC,CASSSTGEDGYTF
TRBV9,.,.,TRBJ2-1,TGTGCCAGCAGCGTAGCTATGGGGGAGAGACAGACCCAGTTCTTC,CASSVAMGERQTQFF
TRBV5-1,.,many,TRBJ2-5,TGCGCCAGTGGGCGACGGGAGCAAGAGACCCAGTACTTC,CASGRREQETQYF
TRBV6-1,.,few,TRBJ2-1,TGTGCCAGCGTGGACGAGGCCTACAATGAGCAGTTCTTC,CASVDEAYNEQFF
TRBV5-1,.,.,TRBJ1-2,TGCGCCAGCAGCTCGGGACTGGTGGAAGGCTACACCTTC,CASSSGLVEGYTF
TRBV20-1,TRBD1,.,TRBJ2-5,TGCAGTGCTAGAGACCGGGCCCGACAGGGGTGGAAGACCCAGTACTTC,CSARDRARQGWKTQYF
TRBV2,.,.,TRBJ1-1,TGTGCCAGCAGGACTTCCCCCTCCACTGAAGCTTTCTTT,CASRTSPSTEAFF
TRBV6-6,TRBD1,.,TRBJ2-5,TGTGCCAGCATGAGGACAGGGAATGGAGAGACCCAGTACTTC,CASMRTGNGETQYF
TRBV20-1,TRBD2,many,TRBJ2-1,TGCAGTGGACGGGGGGGGCAAAATGAGCAGTTCTTC,CSGRGGQNEQFF
TRBV11-2,.,few,TRBJ2-1,TGTGCCAGCAGCTCCACCGTAGGGCGTTTAGACAATGAGCAGTTCTTC,CASSSTVGRLDNEQFF
TRBV5-1,.,few,TRBJ2-3,TGCGCCAGCAGCCCTCGGCCGGGGACATCTAGCACAGATACGCAGTATTTT,CASSPRPGTSSTDTQYF
TRBV12-3/TRBV12-4,.,many,TRBJ2-7,TGTGCCAGCAGTTTAGCAGGGTTAGGCTACGAGCAGTACTTC,CASSLAGLGYEQYF
TRBV20-1,TRBD2,.,TRBJ2-7,TGCAGTGCTCCCAAGGGACTAGCGGGAGGAGTCGAGCAGTACTTC,CSAPKGLAGGVEQYF
TRBV28,TRBD1,.,TRBJ1-2,TGTGCCAGCAGTTTAGGAGGTGCAGGGGGCGACTATGGCTACACCTTC,CASSLGGAGGDYGYTF
TRBV19,TRBD1,few,TRBJ2-1,TGTGCCAGTAGTATTATGGACAGGAGCGGTGAGCAGTTCTTC,CASSIMDRSGEQFF
TRBV5-6,TRBD1,many,TRBJ2-7,TGTGCCAGCAGCACCGACAGGGGTCTATCCTACGAGCAGTACTTC,CASSTDRGLSYEQYF
TRBV2,.,few,TRBJ1-2,TGTGCCAGCACTGGACCGACCCGCGGCTATGGCTACACCTTC,CASTGPTRGYGYTF
TRBV7-9,.,few,TRBJ2-5,TGTGCCAGCAGCCCAGGACTGCAAGGGGTCTCAAAAGCAGAGACCCAGTACTTC,CASSPGLQGVSKAETQYF
TRBV2,TRBD2,once,TRBJ2-7,TGTGCCAGCAGGGAGGGGAGGGCTGCCTACGAGCAGTACTTC,CASREGRAAYEQYF
TRBV20-1,TRBD1,once,TRBJ2-4,TGCAGTGCTAACGGACAGGGGACGGATGCGGCCAAAAACATTCAGTACTTC,CSANGQGTDAAKNIQYF
TRBV18,.,.,TRBJ2-6,TGTGCCAGCTCACCCGGTTTTAAGGGCGCTGGGGCCAACGTCCTGACTTTC,CASSPGFKGAGANVLTF
TRBV7-2,TRBD2,.,TRBJ2-7,TGTGCCAGCACCCGGGGGGTCGAGCAGTACTTC,CASTRGVEQYF
TRBV9,TRBD2,.,TRBJ2-1,TGTGCCAGCAGCCCCCGGGGGCTAGCGGGGGATAGCTCCTACAATGAGCAGTTCTTC,CASSPRGLAGDSSYNEQFF
TRBV14,TRBD1,few,TRBJ1-2,TGTGCCAGCAGCCCGTACAAGGGGGCTGGCTATGGCTACACCTTC,CASSPYKGAGYGYTF
TRBV15,.,.,TRBJ2-2,TGTGCCACCAGCAGAGGGGAACCGCGGGAGCTGTTTTTT,CATSRGEPRELFF
TRBV5-6,.,few,TRBJ2-1,TGTGCCAGCTGCCTGAAGGACGGACTTTCCTACAATGAGCAGTTCTTC,CASCLKDGLSYNEQFF
TRBV5-1,.,few,TRBJ2-3,TGCGCCAGCAGCTTGGATGTAGTTACGCAGTATTTT,CASSLDVVTQYF
TRBV6-5,.,.,TRBJ1-1,TGTGCCAGCAGGTACGAAGGGGGTAAGGGCACTGAAGCTTTCTTT,CASRYEGGKGTEAFF
TRBV6-2/TRBV6-3,.,few,TRBJ1-5,TGTGCCAGCAGTTACCGGCCGTTAAGCAATCAGCCCCAGCATTTT,CASSYRPLSNQPQHF
TRBV11-2,TRBD2,.,TRBJ2-5,TGTGCCAGCACTCTCAGCGGGGGGGCTTTTTATGAGCAGTACTTC,CASTLSGGAFYEQYF
TRBV7-9,.,few,TRBJ1-5,TGTGCCAGCAGCTTAGGACGGTTTCAGGGGAGCAATCAGCCCCAGCATTTT,CASSLGRFQGSNQPQHF
TRBV12-3/TRBV12-4,TRBD2,.,TRBJ2-3,TGTGCCAGCAGTTTAGATAGCGGGGGAGCTACGCAGTATTTT,CASSLDSGGATQYF
TRBV15,.,.,TRBJ1-5,TGTGCCACCAGCAGAGCCCCCCCCTTAAATCAGCCCCAGCATTTT,CATSRAPPLNQPQHF
TRBV12-3/TRBV12-4,.,.,TRBJ2-5,TGTGCCAGCGGACTTTCATGGGGGGCTAAACAAGAGACCCAGTACTTC,CASGLSWGAKQETQYF
TRBV7-2,.,few,TRBJ1-2,TGTGCCAGCAGCTTGGGGAAGAGGCAAATAAATGGCTACACCTTC,CASSLGKRQINGYTF
TRBV29-1,TRBD2,once,TRBJ2-3,TGCAGCGTTGGTTTGCGGGAGGGCCTAGATACGCAGTATTTT,CSVGLREGLDTQYF
TRBV5-6,TRBD2,.,TRBJ2-7,TGTGCCAGCAGCTTGGCCGGCGGGAGGGCCCACGAGCAGTACTTC,CASSLAGGRAHEQYF